A selection of T cell receptor beta chains follows, all from one sample in a study of T cell responses to AZD1222 COVID-19 vaccine. The method was immunoSEQ multiplex PCR; TCRdb's version includes in-frame clones alone and lacks a portion of them. The sample comprises about 170,000 clones, roughly 92% of which are singletons, and around 1.6% rests with the top ten. The source material was peripheral blood, sampled on day 0 of AZD1222 vaccination. Receptors were obtained from an adult in good health. The CDR3 runs from the conserved cysteine through the conserved F or W. D genes are given only for firm matches. Expanded clones get a size class; other rows say once, few or many, or leave the size out.

CAWSVTPGSYTF TGTGCCTGGAGTGTAACCCCAGGGAGCTACACCTTC 12 TRBJ1-2 NA NA TRBV30
CASVPFGTSEHLTEQYF TGTGCTAGTGTTCCCTTTGGGACTAGCGAGCACTTAACCGAGCAGTACTTC 17 TRBJ2-7 TRBD2 NA TRBV12-5
CASSLVAGGPGYEQYF TGTGCCAGCAGCTTAGTAGCGGGAGGGCCCGGGTACGAGCAGTACTTC 16 TRBJ2-7 TRBD2 NA TRBV11-2
CASSALGGSSYNEQFF TGTGCCAGCAGCGCCCTAGGGGGGAGCTCCTACAATGAGCAGTTCTTC 16 TRBJ2-1 NA few TRBV7-2
CASSESVNTEAFF TGTGCCAGCAGTGAGTCCGTTAATACTGAAGCTTTCTTT 13 TRBJ1-1 NA NA TRBV6-1
CASSPLGDSPLHF TGTGCCAGTAGTCCGCTCGGGGATTCACCCCTCCACTTT 13 TRBJ1-6 NA NA TRBV19
CAISESGGTEAFF TGTGCCATCAGTGAGTCTGGGGGGACTGAAGCTTTCTTT 13 TRBJ1-1 NA few TRBV10-3
CASSLNRAGEQYF TGCGCCAGCAGCTTGAACAGGGCTGGTGAGCAGTACTTC 13 TRBJ2-7 NA NA TRBV5-1
CASSPGGDNEQFF TGTGCCAGTAGCCCGGGGGGGGACAATGAGCAGTTCTTC 13 TRBJ2-1 TRBD2 once TRBV19
CALSGGSGKHNEQFF TGTGCCTTATCGGGGGGCTCCGGTAAACACAATGAGCAGTTCTTC 15 TRBJ2-1 NA NA TRBV7-9
CASSSLPGTINYGYTF TGTGCCAGCAGTTCACTCCCCGGGACGATAAACTATGGCTACACCTTC 16 TRBJ1-2 NA NA TRBV27
CASFSDRAGRYEQYF TGTGCTAGTTTTTCCGACCGGGCAGGGAGGTACGAGCAGTACTTC 15 TRBJ2-7 NA NA TRBV12-5
CAWSVVGATEAFF TGTGCCTGGAGTGTAGTCGGCGCGACTGAAGCTTTCTTT 13 TRBJ1-1 NA once TRBV30
CASSQDLRAGEAFF TGTGCCAGCAGCCAAGATTTGAGGGCAGGGGAAGCTTTCTTT 14 TRBJ1-1 NA NA TRBV3-1/TRBV3-2
CASSLFFIGRPEAFF TGTGCCAGCAGTTTGTTTTTCATCGGGCGTCCTGAAGCTTTCTTT 15 TRBJ1-1 NA NA TRBV27
CASSPGRANTGELFF TGTGCCAGCAGCCCGGGGAGGGCGAACACCGGGGAGCTGTTTTTT 15 TRBJ2-2 TRBD2 NA TRBV6-5
CASSQKVSGGSEVYEQYF TGCGCCAGCAGCCAAAAAGTCTCCGGGGGATCGGAGGTCTACGAGCAGTACTTC 18 TRBJ2-7 NA once TRBV4-3
CASSPSEANSPLHF TGTGCCAGCTCACCGTCGGAGGCAAATTCACCCCTCCACTTT 14 TRBJ1-6 NA NA TRBV18
CASSLGGAGETQYF TGTGCCAGCAGCTTAGGGGGGGCAGGAGAGACCCAGTACTTC 14 TRBJ2-5 NA NA TRBV7-2
CASSYRLGSYEQYF TGTGCCAGCAGTTACAGGTTAGGGTCCTACGAGCAGTACTTC 14 TRBJ2-7 NA NA TRBV6-5
CASSVMSGLGYNSPLHF TGTGCCAGCAGTGTTATGTCCGGGCTCGGGTATAATTCACCCCTCCACTTT 17 TRBJ1-6 NA NA TRBV2
CASSTTSRDRGLNEKLFF TGTGCCAGCAGCACCACGTCCCGGGACAGGGGACTAAATGAAAAACTGTTTTTT 18 TRBJ1-4 TRBD1 NA TRBV7-8
CASRQSGYKEFF TGTGCCAGCAGACAAAGTGGGTACAAGGAGTTCTTC 12 TRBJ2-1 NA NA TRBV25-1
CASSQGQVGSGNTIYF TGTGCCAGCAGCCAAGGTCAGGTTGGGTCTGGAAACACCATATATTTT 16 TRBJ1-3 NA NA TRBV4-2
CASSLGRNSNQPQHF TGTGCCAGCAGCTTAGGGCGAAATAGCAATCAGCCCCAGCATTTT 15 TRBJ1-5 NA NA TRBV7-2
CASSLGRLYQETQYF TGTGCCAGCAGCTTGGGTAGATTGTACCAAGAGACCCAGTACTTC 15 TRBJ2-5 NA NA TRBV11-1
CASSRPGLANTDTQYF TGTGCCAGCAGCCGTCCGGGACTAGCGAACACAGATACGCAGTATTTT 16 TRBJ2-3 NA NA TRBV21-1
CAQPSGRVEKLFF TGTGCCCAGCCATCAGGCCGGGTAGAAAAACTGTTTTTT 13 TRBJ1-4 NA NA TRBV27
CASSRRRPPYEQYF TGTGCCAGCAGCCGGCGACGGCCCCCCTACGAGCAGTACTTC 14 TRBJ2-7 NA few TRBV11-1
CASSVYSGIGGYEQYF TGTGCCAGCAGTGTTTACAGCGGCATAGGGGGCTACGAGCAGTACTTC 16 TRBJ2-7 NA NA TRBV6-1
CASQRRDTQYF TGTGCCAGCCAACGAAGAGATACGCAGTATTTT 11 TRBJ2-3 NA NA TRBV27
CASSPQAYRGSDTEAFF TGTGCCAGCTCACCCCAAGCATACAGGGGAAGCGACACTGAAGCTTTCTTT 17 TRBJ1-1 TRBD1 NA TRBV18
CASSLVAGQIMNTEAFF TGTGCCAGCAGCTTAGTGGCGGGACAGATAATGAACACTGAAGCTTTCTTT 17 TRBJ1-1 TRBD1 NA TRBV7-2
CASSPSGTTNTGELFF TGTGCCAGCAGCCCCTCCGGGACTACGAACACCGGGGAGCTGTTTTTT 16 TRBJ2-2 TRBD2 NA TRBV7-6
CASSDRVSGANVLTF TGTGCCAGCAGCGACAGGGTTTCGGGGGCCAACGTCCTGACTTTC 15 TRBJ2-6 TRBD1 once TRBV7-3
CASSPSLGGDQPQHF TGTGCCAGCAGCCCTTCGCTAGGGGGAGATCAGCCCCAGCATTTT 15 TRBJ1-5 NA NA TRBV5-4
CASRLLQGAGGYTF TGTGCCAGTAGGCTCCTACAGGGGGCAGGGGGCTACACCTTC 14 TRBJ1-2 TRBD1 NA TRBV19
CASSPDRGNTIYF TGCGCCAGCAGCCCGGACAGGGGAAACACCATATATTTT 13 TRBJ1-3 TRBD1 NA TRBV5-1
CASSPRTDTQYF TGTGCCAGCAGCCCCCGCACAGATACGCAGTATTTT 12 TRBJ2-3 NA NA TRBV7-8
CASSPGGVLLGQGAYEQYF TGCGCCAGCAGCCCCGGGGGAGTGTTACTGGGACAGGGGGCTTACGAGCAGTACTTC 19 TRBJ2-7 TRBD1 NA TRBV4-1
CASTSTGSGNSPLHF TGTGCCAGCACCTCGACAGGGTCGGGTAATTCACCCCTCCACTTT 15 TRBJ1-6 TRBD1 NA TRBV6-5
CASSILGSGASEQFF TGTGCCAGCAGTATCCTGGGTAGCGGCGCTTCTGAGCAGTTCTTC 15 TRBJ2-1 NA NA TRBV27
CASSERARQSNYGYTF TGTGCCAGCAGTGAAAGGGCGAGACAGTCAAACTATGGCTACACCTTC 16 TRBJ1-2 NA NA TRBV2
CASSLDRRNSPLHF TGTGCCAGCAGTCTTGACAGGAGAAATTCACCCCTCCACTTT 14 TRBJ1-6 NA NA TRBV6-5
CAVRGQGDNSPLHF TGTGCCGTCAGGGGGCAAGGGGATAATTCACCCCTCCACTTT 14 TRBJ1-6 TRBD1 NA TRBV7-2
CARSFPTGVSNQPQHF TGTGCCAGAAGCTTCCCGACAGGGGTAAGCAATCAGCCCCAGCATTTT 16 TRBJ1-5 TRBD1 NA TRBV5-3
CASSSRVWTSVDEQYF TGTGCCAGCAGTTCCAGGGTCTGGACTAGCGTCGACGAGCAGTACTTC 16 TRBJ2-7 TRBD2 NA TRBV6-2/TRBV6-3
CASRHPRGTVDSPLHF TGTGCCAGTAGACACCCCCGAGGGACAGTAGACTCACCCCTCCACTTT 16 TRBJ1-6 TRBD1 once TRBV19
CASSKMAGVGTDTQYF TGTGCCAGCTCGAAGATGGCGGGAGTAGGCACAGATACGCAGTATTTT 16 TRBJ2-3 TRBD2 NA TRBV27
CASSFHAGQGISYEQYF TGTGCCAGCAGCTTTCATGCGGGACAGGGAATCTCCTACGAGCAGTACTTC 17 TRBJ2-7 TRBD1 NA TRBV11-2
CASSFGGGNTIYF TGTGCCAGCAGCTTTGGTGGGGGAAACACCATATATTTT 13 TRBJ1-3 NA NA TRBV7-9
CAWSERAEAFF TGTGCCTGGAGTGAGAGGGCTGAAGCTTTCTTT 11 TRBJ1-1 NA NA TRBV30
CASSQDWTGNEQYF TGCGCCAGCAGCCAAGATTGGACAGGGAACGAGCAGTACTTC 14 TRBJ2-7 TRBD1 NA TRBV4-3
CASSAEGSQETQYF TGTGCCAGCAGCGCCGAGGGTTCCCAAGAGACCCAGTACTTC 14 TRBJ2-5 NA NA TRBV5-4
CASSVEGPPDGGETQYF TGTGCCAGCAGCGTAGAGGGACCGCCCGACGGGGGTGAGACCCAGTACTTC 17 TRBJ2-5 NA few TRBV9
CASSDRANSPLHF TGTGCCAGCTCCGACAGGGCCAATTCACCCCTCCACTTT 13 TRBJ1-6 TRBD1 NA TRBV7-8
CASGPSGANVLTF TGTGCTAGTGGTCCCTCGGGGGCCAACGTCCTGACTTTC 13 TRBJ2-6 NA NA TRBV12-5
CASSAGTGGVDEQYF TGCGCCAGCAGCGCTGGGACAGGAGGAGTCGACGAGCAGTACTTC 15 TRBJ2-7 TRBD1 NA TRBV5-1
CASSVNPTGTMHEQYF TGTGCCAGCAGCGTGAACCCGACCGGGACAATGCACGAGCAGTACTTC 16 TRBJ2-7 NA NA TRBV9